Reported below is one T cell receptor beta chain. Its specificity is unknown. This sample was included in a study of response to subunit inactivated influenza vaccine. Study outcomes and limitations: Authors suggested seasonal influenza vaccinations each recruit few new T cells.

The germline CDR1 and CDR2 sequences are SQVTM and ANQGSEA. Deletions cut 0 bases from V and 8 bases from J, with 7 bases between. The CDR3 has 12 amino acids. MiXCR, run by TCRdb on the RT-PCR reads, gives a single entry per CDR3 protein. The table records about 240,000 distinct CDR3 sequences, 12% of them present only once. The J gene is TRBJ1-4, the V gene TRBV29-1; D remains unclear. This specimen was non-naive T cells sorted from PBMCs, taken roughly 2 weeks before vaccination. This sequence was found in a man aged 50-60 years who received an inactivated influenza vaccine. The CDR3 nucleotides read TGCAGCGTTGAAGAGAGCAGGGAAAAACTGTTTTTT. Amino acids: CSVEESREKLFF.